This is a list of T cell receptor beta chains from one sample in a study of sequential checkpoint blockade in melanoma. Assay used: immunoSEQ multiplex PCR; TCRdb lists only in-frame clones, some missing. The sample holds 15,000 to 20,000 clones, over 60% seen once. The sequencing here drew on CD8+ T cells sorted from blood (inferred from file names), taken from a patient given nivolumab and ipilimumab in sequence. The receptors shown here come from a human donor with melanoma. Both conserved end residues are part of each CDR3. A D gene is named only where the DNA matches it firmly. Clone size is given for some rows only: seen once, a few or many times, or a class if the clone is expanded.

J gene,clone size,D gene,V gene,CDR3 protein,CDR3 DNA
TRBJ1-2,NA,NA,TRBV7-8,CASSLKFTGGYGYTF,TGTGCCAGCAGCTTAAAATTTACGGGTGGATATGGCTACACCTTC
TRBJ1-2,NA,NA,TRBV21-1,CASTADRGQHYGYTF,TGTGCCAGCACTGCGGACAGGGGGCAGCACTATGGCTACACCTTC
TRBJ1-2,NA,TRBD1,TRBV27,CASGRQGPLRGYTF,TGTGCCAGCGGGAGACAGGGTCCCCTTCGGGGCTACACCTTC
TRBJ2-7,few,NA,TRBV9,CASSLFPQDRSSYEQYF,TGTGCCAGCAGCTTATTCCCCCAAGACAGGAGCTCCTACGAGCAGTACTTC
TRBJ1-1,NA,NA,TRBV19,CASTLSRVGSTEAFF,TGTGCCAGTACCCTTTCTCGGGTAGGGAGCACTGAAGCTTTCTTT
TRBJ2-7,few,NA,TRBV7-9,CASSLSSKRQPYEQYF,TGTGCCAGCAGCCTCTCTTCGAAGAGACAGCCTTACGAGCAGTACTTC
TRBJ1-1,many,NA,TRBV21-1,CASSKEGRGTEAFF,TGTGCCAGCAGCAAAGAAGGAAGGGGCACTGAAGCTTTCTTT
TRBJ2-2,medium-sized,NA,TRBV13,CASSPNPETGELFF,TGTGCCAGCAGCCCGAACCCGGAGACCGGGGAGCTGTTTTTT
TRBJ1-1,few,TRBD1,TRBV6-5,CASSETGEFTEAFF,TGTGCCAGCAGTGAAACAGGGGAATTCACTGAAGCTTTCTTT
TRBJ2-2,NA,NA,TRBV13,CASSTLRVMHTGELFF,TGTGCCAGCAGCACACTCAGGGTAATGCACACCGGGGAGCTGTTTTTT
TRBJ2-5,NA,TRBD2,TRBV27,CASSPRAGGQETQYF,TGTGCCAGCAGTCCCCGAGCGGGGGGACAAGAGACCCAGTACTTC
TRBJ1-1,NA,NA,TRBV28,CASSLSKNTEAFF,TGTGCCAGCAGTTTATCAAAGAACACTGAAGCTTTCTTT
TRBJ2-7,few,NA,TRBV6-5,CASSEVWASREQYF,TGTGCCAGCAGTGAAGTTTGGGCGTCCCGCGAGCAGTACTTC
TRBJ1-2,NA,TRBD1,TRBV7-9,CASSSTRQGAGYGYTF,TGTGCCAGCAGCTCAACCCGACAGGGGGCTGGCTATGGCTACACCTTC
TRBJ2-7,NA,NA,TRBV18,CASSPEAPSYEQYF,TGTGCCAGCTCACCCGAGGCGCCGAGCTACGAGCAGTACTTC
TRBJ2-4,NA,TRBD1,TRBV28,CASSGDRVAKNIQYF,TGTGCCAGCAGTGGGGACAGGGTCGCCAAAAACATTCAGTACTTC
TRBJ1-1,once,TRBD1,TRBV6-5,CASSYGTGGGVAFF,TGTGCCAGCAGTTACGGGACAGGGGGTGGTGTAGCTTTCTTT
TRBJ1-1,NA,NA,TRBV6-5,CASSYASGLEAFF,TGTGCCAGCAGTTACGCCTCAGGGCTTGAAGCTTTCTTT
TRBJ1-1,NA,NA,TRBV9,CASTLSRETGGEAFF,TGTGCCAGCACCCTCTCTCGGGAGACCGGCGGTGAAGCTTTCTTT
TRBJ2-7,NA,NA,TRBV10-3,CAISWDTSSLNEQYF,TGTGCCATCAGCTGGGACACTTCCTCATTAAACGAGCAGTACTTC
TRBJ2-7,NA,NA,TRBV7-2,CASSPDSLYEQYF,TGTGCCAGCAGCCCCGACTCTCTCTACGAGCAGTACTTC
TRBJ2-3,NA,NA,TRBV13,CASSLGLGRGATDTQYF,TGTGCCAGCAGCTTAGGATTGGGCAGGGGTGCAACAGATACGCAGTATTTT
TRBJ2-7,NA,NA,TRBV19,CASSPLGGTYEQYF,TGTGCCAGTAGTCCATTAGGGGGTACCTACGAGCAGTACTTC
TRBJ1-2,few,TRBD1,TRBV6-8,CASSWGTGRNYGYTF,TGTGCCAGCAGTTGGGGGACAGGTCGGAACTATGGCTACACCTTC
TRBJ2-1,NA,TRBD2,TRBV5-6,CASSPVAGSSYNEQFF,TGTGCCAGCAGCCCGGTAGCGGGGAGCTCCTACAATGAGCAGTTCTTC
TRBJ2-5,NA,TRBD1,TRBV5-1,CASSWTGGSSETQYF,TGCGCCAGCAGCTGGACAGGGGGATCGTCAGAGACCCAGTACTTC
TRBJ2-7,NA,NA,TRBV14,CASSQTQGAYEQYF,TGTGCCAGCAGCCAAACACAGGGTGCCTACGAGCAGTACTTC
TRBJ2-6,NA,TRBD1,TRBV30,CAWGQGAGANVLTF,TGTGCCTGGGGACAGGGAGCTGGGGCCAACGTCCTGACTTTC
TRBJ2-7,NA,TRBD2,TRBV2,CARGSGISYEQYF,TGTGCCAGGGGAAGCGGGATCTCCTACGAGCAGTACTTC
TRBJ1-3,NA,NA,TRBV5-6,CASSLVAGASSGNTIYF,TGTGCCAGCAGCTTGGTGGCGGGGGCGAGCTCTGGAAACACCATATATTTT
TRBJ2-7,NA,TRBD2,TRBV7-9,CASSGTSGDGYEQYF,TGTGCCAGCAGCGGGACTAGCGGGGACGGATACGAGCAGTACTTC
TRBJ1-5,NA,NA,TRBV7-2,CASSLEIDSPPQHF,TGTGCCAGCAGCTTAGAAATCGACAGCCCGCCCCAGCATTTT
TRBJ2-7,NA,NA,TRBV10-3,CAISSLQGRGSYEQYF,TGTGCCATCAGTTCACTACAGGGAAGGGGGTCCTACGAGCAGTACTTC
TRBJ2-7,NA,NA,TRBV12-1,CASSFCWDRVLHEQYF,TGTGCCAGCAGCTTTTGCTGGGACAGGGTTCTTCACGAGCAGTACTTC
TRBJ2-6,NA,TRBD2,TRBV9,CASSVDIAGGSGANVLTF,TGTGCCAGCAGCGTAGACATAGCGGGGGGCTCTGGGGCCAACGTCCTGACTTTC
TRBJ1-2,NA,NA,TRBV5-1,CASSFTGGGFYGYTF,TGCGCCAGCAGCTTTACGGGAGGAGGGTTCTATGGCTACACCTTC
TRBJ2-7,medium-sized,NA,TRBV5-6,CASSSGAYEQYF,TGTGCCAGCAGCTCCGGGGCCTACGAGCAGTACTTC
TRBJ1-2,NA,NA,TRBV10-3,CAIRDTSSSEDYGYTF,TGTGCCATCAGAGATACATCAAGTTCCGAAGACTATGGCTACACCTTC
TRBJ1-2,NA,NA,TRBV27,CASSLYAGDYGYTF,TGTGCCAGCAGTTTATATGCAGGGGACTATGGCTACACCTTC
TRBJ2-3,few,TRBD2,TRBV19,CASGGGASDTQYF,TGTGCCAGTGGCGGGGGGGCATCAGATACGCAGTATTTT
TRBJ2-7,NA,TRBD1,TRBV29-1,CSVMGQGRSYEQYF,TGCAGCGTAATGGGACAGGGAAGATCCTACGAGCAGTACTTC
TRBJ1-5,NA,NA,TRBV9,CASTSGDGPNQPQHF,TGTGCCAGCACCTCAGGCGACGGCCCAAATCAGCCCCAGCATTTT